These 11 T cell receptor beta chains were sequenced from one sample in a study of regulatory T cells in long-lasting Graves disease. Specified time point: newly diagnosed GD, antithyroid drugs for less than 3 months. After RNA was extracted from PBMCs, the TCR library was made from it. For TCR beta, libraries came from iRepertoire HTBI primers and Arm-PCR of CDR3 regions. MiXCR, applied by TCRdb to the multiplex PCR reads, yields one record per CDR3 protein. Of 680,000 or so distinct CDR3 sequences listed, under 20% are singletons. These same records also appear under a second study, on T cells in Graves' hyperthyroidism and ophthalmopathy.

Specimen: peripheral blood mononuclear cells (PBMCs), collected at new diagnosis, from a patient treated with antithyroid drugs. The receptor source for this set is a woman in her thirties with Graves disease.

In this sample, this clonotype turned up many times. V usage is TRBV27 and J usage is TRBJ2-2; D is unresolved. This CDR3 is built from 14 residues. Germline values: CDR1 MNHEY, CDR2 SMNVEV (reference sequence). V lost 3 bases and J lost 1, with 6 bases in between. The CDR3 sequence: CASSFAENTGELFF. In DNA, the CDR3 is TGTGCCAGCAGTTTTGCAGAGAACACCGGGGAGCTGTTTTTT.

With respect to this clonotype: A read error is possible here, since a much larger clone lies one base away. The CDR3: CASSPGTGFMYMTIYF. DNA of the CDR3: TGTGCCAGCAGCCCAGGGACAGGTTTTATGTACATGACCATATATTTT. V gene TRBV28 combines with J gene TRBJ1-3, with 8 bases matching TRBD1. V shed 6 bases and J 10 bases; nucleotides not matched to a gene: 17. This CDR3 has 16 residues. Germline V gene lookup returns CDR1 MDHEN and CDR2 SYDVKM.

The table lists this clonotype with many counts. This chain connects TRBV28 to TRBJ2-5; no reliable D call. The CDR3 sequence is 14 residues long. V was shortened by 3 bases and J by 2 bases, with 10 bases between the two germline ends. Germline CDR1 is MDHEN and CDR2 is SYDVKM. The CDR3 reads CASSLVRKQETQYF. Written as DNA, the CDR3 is TGTGCCAGCAGTTTGGTACGGAAGCAAGAGACCCAGTACTTC. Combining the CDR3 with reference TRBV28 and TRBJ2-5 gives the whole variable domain DVKVTQSSRYLVKRTGEKVFLECVQDMDHENMFWYRQDPGLGLRLIYFSYDVKMKEKGDIPEGYSVSREKKERFSLILESASTNQTSMYLCASSLVRKQETQYFGPGTRLLVL.

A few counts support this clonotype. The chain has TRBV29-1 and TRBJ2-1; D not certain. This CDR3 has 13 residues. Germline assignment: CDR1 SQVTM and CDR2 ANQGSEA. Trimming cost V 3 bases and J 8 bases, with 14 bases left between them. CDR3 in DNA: TGCAGCGTTGAGGTTTTGCGCGCAGATGAGCAGTTCTTC. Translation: CSVEVLRADEQFF.

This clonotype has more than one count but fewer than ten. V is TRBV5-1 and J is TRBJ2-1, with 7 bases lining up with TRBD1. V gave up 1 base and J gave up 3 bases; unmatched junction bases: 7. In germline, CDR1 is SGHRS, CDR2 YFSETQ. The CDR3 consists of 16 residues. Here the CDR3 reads CASSLLGGNYYNEQFF. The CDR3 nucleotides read TGCGCCAGCAGCTTGTTAGGGGGCAATTACTACAATGAGCAGTTCTTC.

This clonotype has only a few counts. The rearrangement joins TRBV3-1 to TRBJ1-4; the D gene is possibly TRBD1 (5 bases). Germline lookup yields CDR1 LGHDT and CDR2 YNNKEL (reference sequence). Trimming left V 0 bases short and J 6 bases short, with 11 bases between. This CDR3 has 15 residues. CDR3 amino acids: CASSQDVGGDEKLFF. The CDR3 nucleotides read TGTGCCAGCAGCCAAGATGTGGGAGGGGATGAAAAACTGTTTTTT.

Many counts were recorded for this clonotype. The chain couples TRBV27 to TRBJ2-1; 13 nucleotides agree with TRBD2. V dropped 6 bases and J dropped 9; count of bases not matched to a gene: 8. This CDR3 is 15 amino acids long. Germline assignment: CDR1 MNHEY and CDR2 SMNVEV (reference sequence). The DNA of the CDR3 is TGTGCCAGCAGAACCGGGACTAGCGGGATCCTTGAGCAGTTCTTC. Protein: CASRTGTSGILEQFF.

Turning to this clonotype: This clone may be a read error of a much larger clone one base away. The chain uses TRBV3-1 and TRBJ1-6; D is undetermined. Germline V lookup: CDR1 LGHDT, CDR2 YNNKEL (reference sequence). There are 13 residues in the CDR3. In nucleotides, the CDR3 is TGTGCCAGCAGCCAATTGGAACGCTCACCCCTCCGCTTT. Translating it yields CASSQLERSPLRF.

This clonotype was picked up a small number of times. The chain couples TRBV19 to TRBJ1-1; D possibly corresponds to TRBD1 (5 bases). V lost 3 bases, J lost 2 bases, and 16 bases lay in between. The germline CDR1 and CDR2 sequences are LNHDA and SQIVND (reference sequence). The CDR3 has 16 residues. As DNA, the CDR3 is TGTGCCAGTAGTATGGGGACGGGGCTCCTCAACACTGAAGCTTTCTTT. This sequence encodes CASSMGTGLLNTEAFF. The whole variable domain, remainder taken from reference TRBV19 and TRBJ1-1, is DGGITQSPKYLFRKEGQNVTLSCEQNLNHDAMYWYRQDPGQGLRLIYYSQIVNDFQKGDIAEGYSVSREKKESFPLTVTSAQKNPTAFYLCASSMGTGLLNTEAFFGQGTRLTVV.

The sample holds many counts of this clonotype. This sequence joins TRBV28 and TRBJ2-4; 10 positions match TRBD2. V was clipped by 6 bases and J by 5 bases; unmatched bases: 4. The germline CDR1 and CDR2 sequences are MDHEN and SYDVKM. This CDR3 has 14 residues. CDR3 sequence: CASRLAGSQNIQYF. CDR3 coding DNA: TGTGCCAGCAGACTAGCGGGATCGCAAAACATTCAGTACTTC.

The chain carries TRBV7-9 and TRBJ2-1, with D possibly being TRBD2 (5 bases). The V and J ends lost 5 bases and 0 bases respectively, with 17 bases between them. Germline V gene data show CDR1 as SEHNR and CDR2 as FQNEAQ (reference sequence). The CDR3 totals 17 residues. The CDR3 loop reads CASSPRDLSFSYNEQFF. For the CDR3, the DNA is TGTGCCAGCAGCCCCCGGGATCTGAGTTTCTCCTACAATGAGCAGTTCTTC.